This TCR beta chain came from a study of chemoradiotherapy in HPV16-positive cancers. Data came from immunoSEQ multiplex PCR; TCRdb stores just in-frame clones and leaves some out. The sample contains approximately 9,500 clones, approximately 66% of which appear only once. This clone was recorded once. The antigen is not known. Study conclusions and caveats: In HPV16-positive patients, HPV-responsive T-cell expansion tracked better recurrence-free survival.

There are 14 residues in the CDR3. The ends were cut back, 3 bases at V and 6 bases at J, with 15 bases in the middle. Germline CDR1 reads SGHAT; CDR2 reads FQNNGV. Over chemoradiotherapy, repertoires were sampled more than once. The receptor was derived from a human donor with HPV-associated anogenital cancer. The chain combines TRBV11-2 with TRBJ2-7; D not resolved. The sample consisted of tumor tissue, taken from a patient who underwent chemoradiotherapy. The DNA of the CDR3 is TGTGCCAGCAGCTTCACCCGCGACCCGGGCGAGCAGTACTTC. Its protein product is CASSFTRDPGEQYF.